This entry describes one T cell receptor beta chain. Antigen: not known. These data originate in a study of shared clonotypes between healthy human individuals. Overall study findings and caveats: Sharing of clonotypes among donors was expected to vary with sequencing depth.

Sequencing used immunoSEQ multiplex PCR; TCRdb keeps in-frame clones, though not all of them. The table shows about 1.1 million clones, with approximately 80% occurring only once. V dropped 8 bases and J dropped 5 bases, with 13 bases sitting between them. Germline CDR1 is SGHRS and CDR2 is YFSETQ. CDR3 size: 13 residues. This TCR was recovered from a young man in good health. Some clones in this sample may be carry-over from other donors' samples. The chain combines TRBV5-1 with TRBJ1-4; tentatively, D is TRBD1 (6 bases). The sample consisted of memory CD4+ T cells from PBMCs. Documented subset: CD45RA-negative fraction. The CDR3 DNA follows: TGCGCCAGTACACAGGGACCCAATGAAAAACTGTTTTTT. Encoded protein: CASTQGPNEKLFF.